This entry lists 24 T cell receptor beta chains sequenced from one sample in a study of blood T cell repertoires in COVID-19. Repertoires were generated with immunoSEQ multiplex PCR, while TCRdb's copy carries only in-frame clones and drops some. The repertoire holds 300,000 to 400,000 clones, with more than 75% as singletons. The sequencing sample was made of peripheral blood. The receptors stem from a human donor in a cohort sampled during active COVID-19.

The CDR3 bases are TGTGCCAGCAGTTTACGGGGGGCAGATGGCTACACCTTC. It specifies CASSLRGADGYTF. V usage is TRBV6-6 and J usage is TRBJ1-2, with TRBD1 as a possible D gene (6 bases). The CDR3 has 13 amino acids. V was clipped by 4 bases and J by 6 bases, with 12 bases between them. Germline V gives CDR1 MNHNY, CDR2 SVGAGI (reference sequence).

V and J are TRBV5-5 and TRBJ2-7, with TRBD2 identical over 15 bases. V lost 4 bases and J lost 4; bases outside the gene matches: 9. The germline V gene encodes CDR1 SGHKS and CDR2 YYEKEE (reference sequence). The length of the CDR3 is 17 residues. The DNA for the CDR3 is TGTGCCAGCAGCCGGGGACTAGCGGGAGGAAATTTATACGAGCAGTACTTC. This encodes CASSRGLAGGNLYEQYF.

This clone was seen a single time. The chain carries TRBV29-1 and TRBJ2-1, with 8 positions matching TRBD1. CDR3 size: 15 residues. The germline V gene encodes CDR1 SQVTM and CDR2 ANQGSEA. J lost 0 bases, V lost 5 bases, and 6 bases had no gene match. CDR3 in amino acids: CSVKQGGGSYNEQFF. As DNA, the CDR3 is TGCAGCGTTAAACAGGGGGGAGGCTCCTACAATGAGCAGTTCTTC.

The chain combines TRBV5-1 with TRBJ1-4; TRBD1 aligns across 7 bases. The CDR3 extends over 15 amino acids. CDR1 and CDR2 from the germline V gene are SGHRS and YFSETQ. The V gene end was trimmed by 3 bases and the J gene end by 5 bases; junction bases not matched to a gene: 7. This CDR3 is CASSYALGGNEKLFF. The CDR3 DNA sequence: TGCGCCAGCAGCTACGCTCTAGGGGGCAATGAAAAACTGTTTTTT.

This clone came up a few times. V and J are TRBV4-1 and TRBJ2-3; 7 bases map to TRBD1. Germline V lookup: CDR1 MGHRA, CDR2 YSYEKL. V lost 1 base to trimming and J lost 4 bases; unmatched junction nucleotides: 5. CDR3 length: 15 residues. The CDR3, as DNA: TGCGCCAGCAGCCAAGGGTACAGGGGACCAGATACGCAGTATTTT. It translates to CASSQGYRGPDTQYF.

The CDR3 nucleotides are TGTGCCAGCAGACAAGGCGGGGGGGCATTAGATACGCAGTATTTT. Its protein is CASRQGGGALDTQYF. The V gene is TRBV2, the J gene TRBJ2-3, with TRBD2 matching 9 bases. This CDR3 is built from 15 residues. The V segment lost 6 bases and the J segment 5 bases; nucleotides outside the gene matches: 9. CDR1 is SNHLY, CDR2 FYNNEI, per germline.

The CDR3 spells CASSSPTGVAYEQYF. In DNA, the CDR3 is TGTGCCAGCAGTTCCCCGACAGGGGTAGCCTACGAGCAGTACTTC. The V call is TRBV28, the J call TRBJ2-7; 8 positions match TRBD1. The trim removed 4 bases at V and 2 bases at J, leaving 7 bases unmatched. The CDR3 is made up of 15 amino acids. Per the germline V gene, CDR1 is MDHEN and CDR2 is SYDVKM.

The chain uses TRBV24-1 and TRBJ1-4; D is possibly TRBD1 (5 bases). The CDR3 loop spans 14 amino acids. Germline V gives CDR1 KGHDR, CDR2 SFDVKD. Trimming stripped 5 bases from V and 5 bases from J, with 11 bases between. CDR3 residues: CATSAGGINEKLFF. In DNA, the CDR3 is TGTGCCACCAGTGCGGGGGGGATCAATGAAAAACTGTTTTTT.

The chain couples TRBV29-1 to TRBJ1-2; no clear D gene. CDR3 length: 10 residues. V lost 0 bases, J lost 7 bases, and 3 bases lay in between. Germline assignment: CDR1 SQVTM and CDR2 ANQGSEA. The CDR3 DNA is TGCAGCGTTGAAGACGGTGGCTACACCTTC. Encoded protein: CSVEDGGYTF.

This CDR3 is CASSERTGNQPQHF. In DNA, the CDR3 is TGTGCCAGCAGTGAAAGGACAGGGAATCAGCCCCAGCATTTT. The chain combines TRBV2 with TRBJ1-5; 8 nucleotides line up with TRBD1. This CDR3 contains 14 residues. V was pared by 2 bases and J by 4 bases, with 1 base of the junction left unmatched. Germline V gene data show CDR1 as SNHLY and CDR2 as FYNNEI.

The chain links TRBV19 to TRBJ2-1, with TRBD1 as a possible D gene (6 bases). The CDR3 is made up of 13 amino acids. CDR1 is LNHDA, CDR2 SQIVND, per germline (reference sequence). The germline V and J ends were trimmed by 3 bases and 5 bases, with 8 bases remaining between them. The CDR3 DNA sequence: TGTGCCAGTAGTATCCGGACAGACAATGAGCAGTTCTTC. This translates into CASSIRTDNEQFF.

This clone has more than one count but fewer than ten. V and J are TRBV2 and TRBJ1-6, with 9 positions matching TRBD1. This CDR3 contains 15 residues. Germline trimming cut 3 bases from V and 10 bases from J; bases unmatched to any gene: 7. CDR1 is SNHLY, CDR2 FYNNEI, per germline. The CDR3 coding sequence is TGTGCCAGCAGTGAGCGGACAGGGGCACGATCACCCCTCCACTTT. It translates to CASSERTGARSPLHF.

The chain recombines TRBV7-6 with TRBJ2-7; 9 bases match TRBD2. The CDR3 runs to 14 residues. The trim removed 8 bases at V and 2 bases at J, leaving 7 bases unmatched. In germline, CDR1 is SGHVS, CDR2 FNYEAQ. CDR3 loop: CASWVTSGPYEQYF. CDR3 bases: TGTGCCAGCTGGGTGACTAGCGGCCCCTACGAGCAGTACTTC.

The table lists this clone with a count of one. V gene TRBV4-1 combines with J gene TRBJ2-1, with 10 nucleotides matching TRBD2. V shed 6 bases and J 3 bases; nucleotides not matched to a gene: 17. The CDR3 consists of 19 residues. CDR1 is MGHRA, CDR2 YSYEKL, per germline. In nucleotides, the CDR3 is TGCGCCAGCAGTTCAAATAGCGGGAGGCTCCCGCGAGACTACAATGAGCAGTTCTTC. Protein product: CASSSNSGRLPRDYNEQFF.

The V call is TRBV19, the J call TRBJ2-1, with 11 bases fitting TRBD1. Germline CDR1 is LNHDA and CDR2 is SQIVND (reference sequence). The CDR3 spans 14 residues. J was trimmed by 8 bases and V by 5 bases; bases with no gene match: 5. The CDR3 region is CASSARTGGDEQFF. The CDR3 DNA sequence: TGTGCCAGTAGTGCCCGGACAGGGGGCGATGAGCAGTTCTTC. The full variable domain, its missing parts supplied by reference TRBV19 and TRBJ2-1, is DGGITQSPKYLFRKEGQNVTLSCEQNLNHDAMYWYRQDPGQGLRLIYYSQIVNDFQKGDIAEGYSVSREKKESFPLTVTSAQKNPTAFYLCASSARTGGDEQFFGPGTRLTVL.

The chain is built from TRBV19 and TRBJ1-5, with D perhaps matching TRBD1 (5 bases). Germline assignment: CDR1 LNHDA and CDR2 SQIVND (reference sequence). Trimming removed 0 bases from V and 6 bases from J, with 18 bases in between. The length of the CDR3 is 17 residues. This CDR3 reads CASSIDFRAGEAQPQHF. CDR3 nucleotides: TGTGCCAGTAGTATAGATTTCAGGGCAGGTGAGGCTCAGCCCCAGCATTTT.

This clone was observed a few times. The chain employs TRBV19 and TRBJ1-1; D gene uncertain. Per the germline V gene, CDR1 is LNHDA and CDR2 is SQIVND (reference sequence). V was cut by 4 bases and J by 0 bases, with 9 bases left in between. CDR3 size: 14 residues. CDR3 coding DNA: TGTGCCAGTAGTAAACCCCAGTTGAACACTGAAGCTTTCTTT. Its protein product is CASSKPQLNTEAFF.

This chain joins TRBV5-1 and TRBJ1-1; D not resolved. Trimming took off 1 base at V and 5 bases at J, with 18 bases between the two ends. CDR3 length equals 16 residues. Germline V gene data show CDR1 as SGHRS and CDR2 as YFSETQ. CDR3 coding DNA: TGCGCCAGCAGCTTGTTTCCTGAGGGTGGGCGGACTGAAGCTTTCTTT. It codes for CASSLFPEGGRTEAFF.

The V gene is TRBV2, the J gene TRBJ1-2, with a tentative D call TRBD1 (6 bases). V dropped 7 bases and J dropped 0 bases, with 12 bases sitting between them. The CDR3 length is 14 residues. Germline V gives CDR1 SNHLY, CDR2 FYNNEI. CDR3 loop: CASNTGSANYGYTF. Here the CDR3 DNA reads TGTGCCAGCAATACAGGGTCTGCTAACTATGGCTACACCTTC.

The genes are TRBV19 and TRBJ1-5, with D maybe TRBD1 (6 bases). From germline, CDR1 is LNHDA and CDR2 SQIVND (reference sequence). The ends were cut back, 3 bases at V and 5 bases at J, with 11 bases in the middle. The CDR3 runs 14 residues. The CDR3 nucleotides read TGTGCCAGTAGTATCCAGGGGCGACATCAGCCCCAGCATTTT. Its protein is CASSIQGRHQPQHF.

J is TRBJ2-7 and V is TRBV19, with TRBD2 identical over 12 bases. The junction had 2 bases not matched to a gene; V was cut back by 4 bases and J by 1 base. Germline CDR1 is LNHDA and CDR2 is SQIVND (reference sequence). The CDR3 extends over 15 amino acids. CDR3: CASSTGLAGSYEQYF. In nucleotides, the CDR3 is TGTGCCAGTAGTACAGGACTAGCGGGGTCCTACGAGCAGTACTTC.

This chain uses TRBV5-4 with TRBJ1-2; maybe TRBD1 (5 bases). From germline, CDR1 is SGHNT and CDR2 YYREEE (reference sequence). V lost 4 bases and J 5 bases, leaving 24 bases between the germline ends. The CDR3 is 17 amino acids. CDR3 nucleotide sequence: TGTGCCAGCAGCCCAGACCCCGGGGGGGGGTTACGATATGGCTACACCTTC. It encodes CASSPDPGGGLRYGYTF.

This chain joins TRBV28 and TRBJ1-1; D may be TRBD1 (6 bases). This CDR3 is built from 14 residues. Trimming took 7 bases from V and 5 from J, leaving 17 bases between them. Germline V gives CDR1 MDHEN, CDR2 SYDVKM. CDR3 coding DNA: TGTGCCAGCACCATGCCGGGGGGGCGGACTGAAGCTTTCTTT. It yields the protein CASTMPGGRTEAFF. The whole variable domain, remainder taken from reference TRBV28 and TRBJ1-1, is DVKVTQSSRYLVKRTGEKVFLECVQDMDHENMFWYRQDPGLGLRLIYFSYDVKMKEKGDIPEGYSVSREKKERFSLILESASTNQTSMYLCASTMPGGRTEAFFGQGTRLTVV.

The chain uses TRBV9 and TRBJ2-3; 11 bases fit TRBD1. This CDR3 has 18 residues. Germline trimming cut 4 bases from V and 4 bases from J; bases unmatched to any gene: 14. Germline-derived CDR1 and CDR2 are SGDLS and YYNGEE. CDR3 residues: CASSLRDRGSGSADTQYF. CDR3 DNA: TGTGCCAGCAGCCTCCGGGACAGGGGGAGCGGGAGCGCAGATACGCAGTATTTT.